This TCR beta chain comes out of a study of neoadjuvant nivolumab and ipilimumab in lung cancer (TCRdb year 2020). Background for the entire study: Intravenous nivolumab was dosed at 3 mg/kg on days 1, 15 and 29, and in the combination arm ipilimumab 1 mg/kg was added on day 1 only. A total of some 45 patients with operable NSCLC were treated in the trial, with approximately 23 randomized to nivolumab monotherapy and about 21 randomized to nivolumab plus ipilimumab. Matched pretherapy and resected tumor pairs were analyzed from seven patients, of whom four had been treated with nivolumab and three with nivolumab plus ipilimumab. TCR repertoires were compared between pretherapy (baseline) peripheral blood and tumors resected at surgery after neoadjuvant immune checkpoint blockade. The primary trial endpoint was the major pathologic response (MPR) rate in the intention-to-treat population in each study arm.

Library preparation employed the immunoSEQ multiplex PCR assay. The study's own analysis went as follows. Repertoires were summarized by richness and clonality, and significantly expanded and contracted clones were identified between pre- and post-therapy samples. TCRdb's version of the immuneACCESS table is confined to in-frame rearrangements and falls short of the full clone set. An unresolved V gene accounts for under half of the shortfall where checked; the remainder is of unknown origin. The V and J calls and clone size were taken over from that table, and D and trimming were inferred from the DNA. In all, the sample holds about 23,000 clones, and 82% of those were seen once. Clones ranked in the top ten supply 20% to 25% of the sample. Notes on this clone: Its antigen is not yet known. No base quality information exists; no much larger clone differs at one position.

CDR1 is given as SQVTM and CDR2 as ANQGSEA, both from the germline V gene. V is trimmed back by 6 bases and J by 14 bases, and the junction contains 10 bases that no gene match accounts for. Inclusive of the bounding cysteine and phenylalanine, the CDR3 is 11 residues long. Kept here is only the CDR3 DNA, which spans 33 bases and is read in frame from base 1. Paper-wide results and their limitations: From pretherapy to surgery, tumor T-cell richness and clonality went up in three of three dual-therapy tumors, versus only two of four nivolumab-treated tumors. Greater TCR richness and clonality were observed in resected tumors than in tumor-adjacent uninvolved lung, and increases were observed in more dual-therapy-treated tumors. No significant correlation was found between TCR clonality and pathologic tumor regression, and only one major-pathologic-response sample was available for the clonality analysis. A small number of samples underwent TCR sequencing. A positive correlation was observed between pretherapy blood TCR richness and richness in tumors resected after neoadjuvant therapy (Spearman R = 0.82).

Explained via the paper, the time point label denotes: pretherapy, before neoadjuvant immune checkpoint inhibitors. Samples came from the phase 2 randomized NEOSTAR trial, which tested neoadjuvant nivolumab or nivolumab plus ipilimumab followed by surgery in operable NSCLC. The receptor was isolated from an adult with non-small cell lung cancer. The sample in question was peripheral blood, obtained before neoadjuvant nivolumab, alone or with ipilimumab. The sequence is built from TRBV29-1 and TRBJ2-1; 7 central bases correspond to TRBD1. The DNA sequence reads TGCAGCGTCTTGGACAGGTCTTTCGAGTTCTTC. Translation gives CSVLDRSFEFF.